The next 27 T cell receptor beta chains were all read from a single sample in a study of CD8+ T cells in alopecia areata. Sample treatment: oral pan-JAK inhibitor, 5-10 mg twice daily. Reverse transcription of extracted RNA yielded cDNA, which provided the sequencing template. Some clones are missing from TCRdb's copy, which holds only in-frame ones; the method was immunoSEQ multiplex PCR. In the table there are about 190,000 clones, less than 70% of which are singletons. Here the sequenced sample was CD4+ T cells sorted from blood, taken around week 50, from a patient treated with tofacitinib. These receptors came from a human donor with alopecia areata.

This chain links TRBV19 with TRBJ1-2; D is unresolved. Germline V gene data show CDR1 as LNHDA and CDR2 as SQIVND (reference sequence). V was pared by 3 bases and J by 5 bases, with 16 bases between. The length of the CDR3 is 15 residues. DNA for the CDR3: TGTGCCAGTAGTATCCGTCCGGCAGTCGGGTATGGCTACACCTTC. Protein sequence: CASSIRPAVGYGYTF.

V is TRBV30 and J is TRBJ2-2; D gene unclear. Looked up from germline, CDR1 is GTSNPN and CDR2 is SVGIG (reference sequence). This CDR3 contains 12 residues. The V end was cut by 3 bases, the J end by 2 bases, with 4 bases between. The DNA for the CDR3 is TGTGCCTGGAGCTTTAACACCGGGGAGCTGTTTTTT. This encodes CAWSFNTGELFF.

Worth noting for this clone: Other DNA variants within this sample encode the same CDR3. This chain joins TRBV5-1 and TRBJ1-6; 9 nucleotides match TRBD1. This CDR3 is built from 14 residues. CDR1 SGHRS and CDR2 YFSETQ come from the germline V gene. V shed 2 bases, J shed 7 bases, and the junction held 1 base outside the gene matches. The CDR3 DNA reads as TGCGCCAGCAGCTTAGGACAGGGGAATTCACCCCTCCACTTT. This translates into CASSLGQGNSPLHF.

The rearrangement uses TRBV29-1 and TRBJ1-2, with 9 positions matching TRBD1. V gave up 3 bases and J gave up 3 bases; unmatched junction bases: 2. Germline V gives CDR1 SQVTM, CDR2 ANQGSEA. The CDR3 totals 13 residues. The CDR3 region is CSVEWTGDYGYTF. The CDR3 bases are TGCAGCGTTGAGTGGACAGGGGACTATGGCTACACCTTC.

The chain couples TRBV6-5 to TRBJ2-7; 7 bases agree with TRBD1. This CDR3 has 15 residues. CDR1 and CDR2 from the germline V gene are MNHEY and SVGAGI. The junction had 7 bases not matched to a gene; V was cut back by 5 bases and J by 0 bases. In nucleotides, the CDR3 is TGTGCCAGCAGTCAACCGGGACAGAGCTCCTACGAGCAGTACTTC. This sequence encodes CASSQPGQSSYEQYF.

This chain links TRBV30 with TRBJ1-2, with 8 bases lining up with TRBD1. V gave up 0 bases and J gave up 12 bases; unmatched junction bases: 9. Germline lookup yields CDR1 GTSNPN and CDR2 SVGIG (reference sequence). The CDR3 is made up of 13 amino acids. DNA of the CDR3: TGTGCCTGGAGTGTCCAGGCAGGGGGCGCCCACACCTTC. Translating it yields CAWSVQAGGAHTF.

The CDR3 here is CASSLGYGSSYEQYF. The CDR3 region has the DNA TGTGCCAGCAGCTTGGGGTACGGGAGCTCCTACGAGCAGTACTTC. The chain links TRBV5-6 to TRBJ2-7; D might be TRBD2 (6 bases). The germline V gene has CDR1 SGHDT and CDR2 YYEEEE. V was clipped by 0 bases and J by 0 bases, with 10 bases between them. This CDR3 has 15 residues.

The V and J genes are TRBV5-6 and TRBJ2-1, with a weak D call TRBD1 (6 bases). V lost 3 bases to trimming and J lost 3 bases, with 7 bases between them. The CDR3 spans 13 residues. The germline CDR1 and CDR2 sequences are SGHDT and YYEEEE. The CDR3 spells CASSSTGYNEQFF. In DNA, the CDR3 is TGTGCCAGCAGCTCGACAGGCTACAATGAGCAGTTCTTC.

This clone was found a few times. The chain couples TRBV28 to TRBJ2-7; D is perhaps TRBD1 (6 bases). V shed 6 bases and J shed 5 bases, with 20 bases lying between them. The CDR3 covers 15 residues. Germline CDR1 reads MDHEN; CDR2 reads SYDVKM. The DNA of the CDR3 is TGTGCCAGCAGCCCGTTTGGGCAGGGGTCCCACGAGCAGTACTTC. It yields the protein CASSPFGQGSHEQYF.

The chain has TRBV25-1 and TRBJ1-4; TRBD1 matches at 8 bases. Losses at the gene ends were 2 bases for V and 4 bases for J; bases not matched to a gene: 9. Germline V gene data show CDR1 as MGHDK and CDR2 as SYGVNS. The CDR3 contains 17 residues. The CDR3 spells CASSELGQGTINEKLFF. The DNA for the CDR3 is TGTGCCAGCAGTGAACTCGGACAGGGCACGATTAATGAAAAACTGTTTTTT.

The V and J genes are TRBV29-1 and TRBJ1-2, with D hard to call. The V end lost 1 base, the J end lost 8 bases, and 14 bases lay between the germline ends. This CDR3 has 13 residues. The germline V gene has CDR1 SQVTM and CDR2 ANQGSEA. In DNA form, the CDR3 reads TGCAGCGTTGAAGCCCTCCCAGGATGGGGCTACACCTTC. As protein: CSVEALPGWGYTF.

The chain couples TRBV30 to TRBJ1-2, with TRBD1 identical over 7 bases. Germline V gives CDR1 GTSNPN, CDR2 SVGIG (reference sequence). Germline trimming cut 2 bases from V and 4 bases from J; bases unmatched to any gene: 4. This CDR3 spans 13 amino acids. The CDR3 is CAWSTDRVYGYTF. In DNA form, the CDR3 reads TGTGCCTGGAGTACCGACAGGGTCTATGGCTACACCTTC.

The chain uses TRBV30 and TRBJ2-1; the D is unclear. Trimming pared 0 bases from V and 7 bases from J, leaving 10 bases between. Germline CDR1 is GTSNPN and CDR2 is SVGIG (reference sequence). The CDR3 is 13 residues long. CDR3 bases: TGTGCCTGGAGTGTACCACCCCAAAATGAGCAGTTCTTC. Translation gives CAWSVPPQNEQFF.

The chain links TRBV2 to TRBJ2-5; TRBD2 matches 10 bases. Germline CDR1 SNHLY, CDR2 FYNNEI. The CDR3 has 15 amino acids. The V and J ends lost 5 bases and 5 bases, in that order; junction bases with no gene match: 8. CDR3 amino acids: CASSRSGGARETQYF. DNA of the CDR3: TGTGCCAGCAGTAGGAGCGGGGGGGCACGGGAGACCCAGTACTTC.

The chain couples TRBV29-1 to TRBJ1-2; 7 nucleotides match TRBD1. The J segment lost 8 bases and the V segment lost 7 bases, leaving 13 bases of the junction unmatched. This CDR3 contains 13 residues. Germline CDR1 SQVTM, CDR2 ANQGSEA. The CDR3 sequence: CSARPEGAGGYTF. CDR3 DNA sequence: TGCAGCGCGCGCCCCGAGGGGGCGGGCGGCTACACCTTC.

The chain carries TRBV2 and TRBJ2-1; D is ambiguous. The germline CDR1 and CDR2 sequences are SNHLY and FYNNEI. The CDR3 contains 13 residues. The V end was cut by 0 bases, the J end by 6 bases, with 6 bases between. CDR3 sequence: CASSEAGGNEQFF. For the CDR3, the DNA is TGTGCCAGCAGTGAAGCGGGTGGCAATGAGCAGTTCTTC.

This clone showed up just a few times. This chain uses TRBV2 with TRBJ2-6; D is ambiguous. Trimming shortened V by 6 bases and J by 0 bases, and 6 bases separated the two germline ends. The CDR3 spans 14 residues. CDR1 and CDR2 (germline): SNHLY, FYNNEI. DNA for the CDR3: TGTGCCAGCAGGTCGGACTCTGGGGCCAACGTCCTGACTTTC. Its protein is CASRSDSGANVLTF.

The gene calls are TRBV29-1 and TRBJ2-3; D gene uncertain. This CDR3 has 12 residues. The germline gives CDR1 SQVTM, CDR2 ANQGSEA. V was shortened by 7 bases and J by 6 bases, with 14 bases between the two germline ends. CDR3 in DNA: TGCAGCGCCATAGGGCGCTTGGATACGCAGTATTTT. Its protein is CSAIGRLDTQYF.

The rearrangement joins TRBV15 to TRBJ2-2; D remains unclear. Germline assignment: CDR1 LNHNV and CDR2 YYDKDF (reference sequence). The CDR3 length is 14 residues. V lost 3 bases and J 6 bases, leaving 11 bases between the germline ends. The CDR3 loop reads CATSRVSGAGELFF. CDR3 sequence (DNA): TGTGCCACCAGCAGGGTCAGTGGCGCCGGGGAGCTGTTTTTT.

This clone was picked up one time. The chain is built from TRBV2 and TRBJ2-5, with no clear D. V gave up 3 bases and J gave up 3 bases, with 11 bases separating them. The CDR3 has 14 amino acids. Looked up from germline, CDR1 is SNHLY and CDR2 is FYNNEI. The CDR3 loop is CASSEPPPEETQYF. DNA of the CDR3: TGTGCCAGCAGTGAGCCGCCCCCCGAAGAGACCCAGTACTTC.

The chain joins TRBV10-3 to TRBJ1-6; 9 nucleotides line up with TRBD1. CDR3 length: 16 amino acids. V gave up 2 bases and J gave up 7 bases; unmatched junction bases: 6. Germline V gene lookup returns CDR1 ENHRY and CDR2 SYGVKD. CDR3 nucleotides: TGTGCCATCAGTGAGAACGGACAGGGGATCAATTCACCCCTCCACTTT. It specifies CAISENGQGINSPLHF.

The genes are TRBV28 and TRBJ1-2; possible D gene TRBD1, 5 bases. The V end was cut by 6 bases, the J end by 4 bases, with 12 bases between. In germline, CDR1 is MDHEN, CDR2 SYDVKM. There are 13 residues in the CDR3. The CDR3 loop is CASSQDSPYGYTF. The CDR3 nucleotides read TGTGCCAGCAGCCAAGACAGCCCCTATGGCTACACCTTC.

This sequence joins TRBV2 and TRBJ2-1; weak D call: TRBD2 (5 bases). This CDR3 comprises 14 residues. Germline values: CDR1 SNHLY, CDR2 FYNNEI. Trimming cost V 8 bases and J 3 bases, with 14 bases left between them. This CDR3 reads CASRGLDLYNEQFF. CDR3 in DNA: TGTGCCAGCCGGGGATTGGACCTCTACAATGAGCAGTTCTTC.

The V call is TRBV15, the J call TRBJ1-3; no firm D call. Germline V gives CDR1 LNHNV, CDR2 YYDKDF (reference sequence). Trimming took 3 bases from V and 0 from J, leaving 3 bases between them. The CDR3 contains 13 residues. In DNA, the CDR3 is TGTGCCACCAGCAGCGACTCTGGAAACACCATATATTTT. Its translation: CATSSDSGNTIYF. The full variable domain, with the rest looked up from reference TRBV15 and TRBJ1-3, is DAMVIQNPRYQVTQFGKPVTLSCSQTLNHNVMYWYQQKSSQAPKLLFHYYDKDFNNEADTPDNFQSRRPNTSFCFLDIRSPGLGDTAMYLCATSSDSGNTIYFGEGSWLTVV.

With respect to this clone: Other DNA sequences from this sample encode an identical CDR3 as well. The chain is built from TRBV29-1 and TRBJ2-2; D unresolved. Trimming removed 6 bases at V and 3 bases at J, with 5 bases between. The CDR3 runs to 11 residues. Germline lookup yields CDR1 SQVTM and CDR2 ANQGSEA. The CDR3 spells CSVGHTGELFF. In DNA form, the CDR3 reads TGCAGCGTAGGACACACCGGGGAGCTGTTTTTT.

The chain is built from TRBV30 and TRBJ1-4; perhaps TRBD1 as D (6 bases). Looked up from germline, CDR1 is GTSNPN and CDR2 is SVGIG (reference sequence). This CDR3 region has 13 residues. The V end lost 7 bases, the J end lost 2 bases, and 11 bases lay between the germline ends. The CDR3 DNA is TGTGCCTCCACAGGGCAGACTAATGAAAAACTGTTTTTT. Protein product: CASTGQTNEKLFF. Filled out from reference TRBV30 and TRBJ1-4, the complete variable domain reads SQTIHQWPATLVQPVGSPLSLECTVEGTSNPNLYWYRQAAGRGLQLLFYSVGIGQISSEVPQNLSASRPQDRQFILSSKKLLLSDSGFYLCASTGQTNEKLFFGSGTQLSVL.

The V gene is TRBV14, the J gene TRBJ2-1; no clear D. Trimming shortened V by 8 bases and J by 5 bases, and 7 bases separated the two germline ends. CDR1 is SGHDN and CDR2 is FVKESK in the germline V gene. This CDR3 is 11 amino acids long. The CDR3 reads CASLGHNEQFF. The CDR3 DNA follows: TGTGCCAGCCTTGGGCACAATGAGCAGTTCTTC.